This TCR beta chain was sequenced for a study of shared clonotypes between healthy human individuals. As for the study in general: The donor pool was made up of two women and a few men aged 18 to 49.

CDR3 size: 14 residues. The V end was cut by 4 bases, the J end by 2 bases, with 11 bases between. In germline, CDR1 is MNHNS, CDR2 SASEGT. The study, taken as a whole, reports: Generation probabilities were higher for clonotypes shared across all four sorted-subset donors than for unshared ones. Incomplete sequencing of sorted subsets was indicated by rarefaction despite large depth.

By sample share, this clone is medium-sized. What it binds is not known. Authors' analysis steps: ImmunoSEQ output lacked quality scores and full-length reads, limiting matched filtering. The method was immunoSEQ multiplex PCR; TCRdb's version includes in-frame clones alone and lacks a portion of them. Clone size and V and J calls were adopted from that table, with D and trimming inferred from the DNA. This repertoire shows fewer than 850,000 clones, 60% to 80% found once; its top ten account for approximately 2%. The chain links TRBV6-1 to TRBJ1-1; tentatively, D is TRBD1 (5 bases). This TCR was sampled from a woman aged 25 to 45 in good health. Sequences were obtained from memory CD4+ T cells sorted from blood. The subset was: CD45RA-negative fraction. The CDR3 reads CASSAGPYNTEAFF. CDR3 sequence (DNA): TGTGCCAGCAGTGCGGGACCCTACAACACTGAAGCTTTCTTT.